The sequence of this T cell receptor (beta chain) was determined in a study of cytomegalovirus exposure and HLA in healthy donors (TCRdb year 2017). Regarding the complete study: An earlier analysis of approximately 550 of the donors reported 250 to 300 Gb of sequence data and about 100 million unique TCR beta sequences from about 200 million T cells. An early release that covered several hundred HLA-typed donors contained about 300 gigabases of sequencing data and tens of millions of unique TCR sequences. Of the 398 genotyped donors, 75% to 85% were placed in the genetic ancestry cluster associated with self-reported Caucasian donors. The study aimed to test whether signatures of past pathogen exposure could be identified by cataloging public T cell receptors. Using immunosequencing, the study profiled T cell repertoires from some 670 subjects and related those repertoires to cytomegalovirus serostatus. In addition to the first cohort of 650 to 800 subjects, a separate validation cohort of 120 different subjects was used. High-throughput TCR immunosequencing, statistical association of individual TCRs with disease status, and machine learning were combined to predict cytomegalovirus infection status. A later analysis re-examined previously published TCR beta repertoires from more than 550 donors and added high-resolution HLA genotyping to investigate patterns of TCR occurrence. In the later analysis, no new phenotypic data were used to find candidate immune exposures; instead, reliance was placed on TCR beta sequences and their occurrence across donors. An earlier analysis of nearly 600 of the donors applied high-throughput TCR beta sequencing to assess whether each TCR beta V gene segment acted as functional or pseudogenic. Donor age, sex, ethnicity and CMV serostatus were compiled together with the repertoire data. A later genetic analysis used genome-wide SNP genotypes for 398 of the 666 donors, treating that subset as a discovery cohort. All discovery cohort repertoires had been generated using a single sequencing platform. Both class I and class II loci were covered by HLA typing, at four-digit resolution. The number of typed donors differed by locus: about 629-630 for A, B, C, DRB1 and DQB1; approximately 520 for DQA1; some 590 for DPA1; and roughly 450 for DPB1. Five DR-DQ haplotypes were handled as single units for association and clustering because linkage in the cohort was strong. Among almost 400 genotyped donors of the cohort, an average of approximately 240,000 unique TCR beta nucleotide sequences were sequenced per donor, roughly a sixth of them non-productive. Findings and caveats that apply to the study as a whole: While some public TCRs were present in many individuals, most TCR sequences turned up only very rarely across donors. A later analysis found that HLA-associated TCR beta chains were more clonally expanded and had lower generation probabilities than equally common non-associated chains. In a later analysis, TCR association rates were found to vary across HLA loci, with the most associated TCRs seen for DRB1 alleles and the fewest for HLA-C alleles. A further reported finding was that TCR beta sequences accurately predicted the HLA-A and HLA-B alleles for most subjects in the first cohort. When HLA alleles, especially DR and DQ, strongly co-occurred, TCR associations were difficult to assign to individual alleles. Immune exposure information for the cohort was limited to CMV serostatus. In a later analysis, 15,000 to 20,000 TCR beta sequences were associated with specific HLA alleles at a false discovery rate of 0.05. Cytomegalovirus status was reported to be diagnosed by the classifier with high specificity and sensitivity in both the original and validation cohorts. Because some donors lacked HLA typing at each locus, the association tests relied only on the typed subset. In the study, 150 to 200 TCR beta chains were listed as associated with cytomegalovirus. The earlier analysis of some 540 of the donors excluded around 17 rarely observed V segments, including chromosome 9 orphons, because counts were too low. Linkage disequilibrium might explain the correlated functional status among segregating V segments, but an unknown experimental factor could not be ruled out. In a later genetic analysis, fewer N-insertions in productive TCRs were reported among donors in an Asian-associated ancestry cluster than the roughly 700-donor mean. In this cohort, only TCR beta chains were sequenced, and detectable features were limited by the absence of alpha or paired-chain data. In a later genetic analysis, a missense DCLRE1C variant was associated with V-gene and J-gene trimming of TCR beta chains, and the association was replicated in an independent cohort. An earlier analysis of some 590 of the donors showed that most TCR beta V segments appeared in productive rearrangements either about 87% or about 30% of the time, which broadly matched IMGT annotations. A later analysis reported that several top co-occurrence clusters appeared linked to parvovirus B19, influenza, CMV and Epstein-Barr virus. Most CMV-associated TCR beta chains appeared to be HLA-restricted in a later analysis, and the HLA associations seemed to be driven largely by CMV exposure. Sequencing depth was assumed to be roughly uniform across donors in the presence/absence analyses, though that assumption may not hold. In vitro tests confirmed that a few of the cytomegalovirus-associated TCR beta chains recognize cytomegalovirus antigens. A cluster of highly shared sequence variants was judged likely to represent a technical artifact of the sequencing pipeline. It was suggested by the authors that the approach could potentially be generalized to other disease states and immunological phenotypes. Some IMGT-functional V segments, including TRBV6-2 and TRBV6-3, could not be distinguished by the 87-base-pair reads and were therefore excluded.

In total, about 650 healthy bone marrow donors made up the cohort. At the time of sampling, every cohort member was nominally healthy, though immune exposures that went unrecorded were likely present. The donor was CMV seropositive and belonged to the group of 250 to 350 seropositive cohort members. A peripheral blood sample was provided by each donor, and peripheral blood mononuclear cells were used for TCR beta sequencing. Genomic DNA was extracted from the blood cell samples with the Qiagen DNeasy Blood Extraction Kit. As regards this clone: The target of this receptor is not known.

CDR1 and CDR2, per the germline V gene, are SGHDN and FVKESK. V lost 7 bases and J lost 8 bases, and the count of bases not matched to a germline gene is 13. The CDR3 numbers 15 residues from cysteine through phenylalanine. Kept here is only the CDR3 DNA, which spans 45 bases and is read in frame from base 1. Libraries were constructed by the immunoSEQ multiplex PCR assay. For the multiplex PCR, a mixture combining 60 forward primers for TCR Vbeta segments and 13 reverse primers for TCR Jbeta segments was used. A multiplex PCR assay on genomic DNA amplified the CDR3 region of rearranged TCR beta genes. Amplified TCR beta libraries were sequenced as 87-base-pair reads on the Illumina HiSeq System. In the paper's pipeline: In a later analysis, tens of millions of unique TCR beta chains were counted across the roughly 700 repertoires, and roughly 10 million of these chains were shared by at least two donors. Raw reads were error-corrected and collapsed into unique sequences by a nearest-neighbor algorithm in which closely related sequences were merged to remove PCR and sequencing errors. V, D and J gene segments were assigned by aligning CDR3 sequences to IMGT reference sequences. For a sequence to be retained, a match of at least six nucleotides was required to both a V gene segment and a J gene segment. Rearrangements were called productive when the CDR3 lacked stop codons and stayed in frame with V and J; all others were non-productive. CDR3 was defined by IMGT convention, running from the second conserved V-encoded cysteine to the conserved J-encoded phenylalanine. The earlier analysis of 500 to 600 of the donors excluded sequences that lacked an unambiguous match to a single V gene segment. An earlier analysis of some 610 of the donors called V segments functional above 56.7% productive rearrangements and segregating when the between-donor standard deviation exceeded 5%. A statistical classification framework was developed to diagnose cytomegalovirus status using the catalog of TCR beta chain sequences. In a later analysis, V and J genes were assigned by comparing TCR nucleotide sequences against IMGT/GENE-DB human TR gene sequences. A later analysis assigned CDR3 sequences and most-parsimonious VDJ recombination scenarios with the TCRdist pipeline. In a later analysis, every TCR beta chain was defined by the combination of its CDR3 amino acid sequence and its V-gene family, and reads without a unique V-gene family were dropped. A later analysis removed 550 to 700 highly shared, low-generation-probability nucleotide sequences to deal with suspected cross-contamination and a sequencing artifact. For each public chain, a later analysis derived a clonal expansion index from normalized ranks of inferred template counts within each repertoire. A later analysis computed generation probabilities with a VDJ recombination model fitted to out-of-frame rearrangements, and checked the results against IGoR. In a later analysis, hypergeometric tests were used to score TCR-TCR, TCR-HLA and TCR-CMV co-occurrence, with a repertoire-size bias correction applied to TCR pairs. False discovery rates were estimated in a later analysis by permuting HLA or CMV assignments 20 times. In a later analysis, co-occurring TCRs were grouped using DBSCAN, with TCRdist sequence similarity added in when clustering inside HLA-allele-positive subsets. Co-occurrence clustering excluded repertoires with fewer than 30,000 or more than 120,000 public chains, plus five with anomalous nucleotide sharing. Entries here come from immuneACCESS through TCRdb and include only in-frame sequences with V and J called. Some clones fail to appear in such tables; in the studies checked, an unresolved V gene covers under half of the shortfall, and the cause of the remainder is unknown. Clone size and V and J calls were adopted from that table, with D and trimming inferred from the DNA. This sample's table contains 80,000 or so clones. Together, the top ten hold roughly an eighth of the sample.

The origin of this receptor is a man aged 45-65 years in good health and CMV-seropositive. The rearrangement combines TRBV14 with TRBJ2-3, with 9 central nucleotides matching TRBD2. What was sequenced was PBMCs. The DNA sequence is given as TGTGCCAGCACCAGCGGGGGGCGCCCTTCTGGTACGCAGTATTTT. The translation is CASTSGGRPSGTQYF.